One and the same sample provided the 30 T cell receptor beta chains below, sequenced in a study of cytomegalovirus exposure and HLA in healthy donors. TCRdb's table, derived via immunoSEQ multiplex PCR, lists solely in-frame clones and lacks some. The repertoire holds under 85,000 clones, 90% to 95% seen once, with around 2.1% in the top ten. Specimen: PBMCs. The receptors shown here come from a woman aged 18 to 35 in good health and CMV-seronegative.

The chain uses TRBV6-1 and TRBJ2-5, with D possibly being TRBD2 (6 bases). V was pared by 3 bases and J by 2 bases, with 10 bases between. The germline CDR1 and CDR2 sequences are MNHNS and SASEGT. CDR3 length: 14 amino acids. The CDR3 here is CASSEGEEQETQYF. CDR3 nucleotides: TGTGCCAGCAGTGAGGGGGAGGAACAAGAGACCCAGTACTTC.

The CDR3 region has the DNA TGTGCCAGCAGTTTACCGAGCAATCAGCCCCAGCATTTT. Translated, it gives CASSLPSNQPQHF. This sequence joins TRBV28 and TRBJ1-5, with D unresolved. V was cut by 2 bases and J by 1 base, with 3 bases left in between. The CDR3 extends over 13 amino acids. CDR1 and CDR2 from the germline V gene are MDHEN and SYDVKM.

CDR3 residues: CASSSLQTAQETQYF. As DNA, the CDR3 is TGTGCCAGCAGTTCCCTCCAGACAGCCCAAGAGACCCAGTACTTC. The rearrangement uses TRBV28 and TRBJ2-5, with a weak D call TRBD1 (5 bases). The length of the CDR3 is 15 residues. Germline V gene lookup returns CDR1 MDHEN and CDR2 SYDVKM. V lost 4 bases and J lost 1, with 13 bases in between.

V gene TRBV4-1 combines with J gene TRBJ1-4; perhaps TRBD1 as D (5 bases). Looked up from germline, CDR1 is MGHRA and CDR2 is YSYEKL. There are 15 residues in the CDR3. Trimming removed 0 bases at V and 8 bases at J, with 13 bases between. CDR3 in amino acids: CASSQEAGLGEKLFF. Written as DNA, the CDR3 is TGCGCCAGCAGCCAAGAGGCAGGGCTCGGAGAAAAACTGTTTTTT.

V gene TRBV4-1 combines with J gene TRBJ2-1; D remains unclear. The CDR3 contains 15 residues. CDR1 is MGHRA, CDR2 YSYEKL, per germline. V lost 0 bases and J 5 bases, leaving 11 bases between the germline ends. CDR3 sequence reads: CASSQEVLLDNEQFF. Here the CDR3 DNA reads TGCGCCAGCAGCCAAGAGGTCCTTCTAGACAATGAGCAGTTCTTC.

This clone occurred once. In DNA, the CDR3 is TGTGCCAGCAGTCTGAGGGGGCGCAGCACAGATACGCAGTATTTT. Translation: CASSLRGRSTDTQYF. This chain connects TRBV6-4 to TRBJ2-3, with 7 positions matching TRBD1. With V trimmed by 5 bases and J by 0 bases, 5 bases remained unmatched. Germline loops: CDR1 MRHNA, CDR2 SNTAGT. The CDR3 sequence is 15 residues long.

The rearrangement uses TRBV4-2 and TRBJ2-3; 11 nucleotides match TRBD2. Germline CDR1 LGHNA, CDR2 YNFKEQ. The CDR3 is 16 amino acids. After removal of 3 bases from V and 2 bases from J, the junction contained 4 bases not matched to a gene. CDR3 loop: CASSHGLAGSTDTQYF. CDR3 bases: TGTGCCAGCAGCCACGGACTAGCGGGCTCCACAGATACGCAGTATTTT.

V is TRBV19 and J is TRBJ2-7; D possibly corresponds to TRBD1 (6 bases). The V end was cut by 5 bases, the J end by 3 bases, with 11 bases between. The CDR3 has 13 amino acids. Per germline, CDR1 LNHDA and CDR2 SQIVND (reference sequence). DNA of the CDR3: TGTGCCAGTAGTGCCGGACAGAACTACGAGCAGTACTTC. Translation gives CASSAGQNYEQYF.

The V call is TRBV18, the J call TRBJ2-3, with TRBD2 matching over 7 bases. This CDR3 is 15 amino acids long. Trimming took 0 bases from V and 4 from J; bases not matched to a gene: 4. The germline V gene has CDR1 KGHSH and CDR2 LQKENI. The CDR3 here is CASSPPGGVADTQYF. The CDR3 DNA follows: TGTGCCAGCTCACCACCGGGGGGGGTTGCAGATACGCAGTATTTT.

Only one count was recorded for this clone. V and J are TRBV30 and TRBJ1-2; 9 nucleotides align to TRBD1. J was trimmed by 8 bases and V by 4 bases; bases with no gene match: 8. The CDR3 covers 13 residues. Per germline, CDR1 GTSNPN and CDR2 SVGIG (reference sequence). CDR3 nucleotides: TGTGCCTGGAAAGGACAGGGGTTCGAGGGCTACACCTTC. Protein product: CAWKGQGFEGYTF.

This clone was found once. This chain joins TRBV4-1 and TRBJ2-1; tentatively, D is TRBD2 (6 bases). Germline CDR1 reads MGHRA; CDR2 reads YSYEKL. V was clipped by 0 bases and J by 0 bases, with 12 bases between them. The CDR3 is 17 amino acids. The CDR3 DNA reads TGCGCCAGCAGCCAAGAGGCTTGGAGGGACTCCTACAATGAGCAGTTCTTC. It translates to CASSQEAWRDSYNEQFF.

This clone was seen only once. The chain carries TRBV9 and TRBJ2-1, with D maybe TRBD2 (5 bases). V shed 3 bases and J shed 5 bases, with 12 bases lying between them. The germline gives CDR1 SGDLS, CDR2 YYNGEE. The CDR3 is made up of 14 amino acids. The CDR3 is CASSETGLNNEQFF. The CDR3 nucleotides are TGTGCCAGCAGCGAGACGGGGTTGAACAATGAGCAGTTCTTC. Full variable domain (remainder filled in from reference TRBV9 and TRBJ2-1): DSGVTQTPKHLITATGQRVTLRCSPRSGDLSVYWYQQSLDQGLQFLIQYYNGEERAKGNILERFSAQQFPDLHSELNLSSLELGDSALYFCASSETGLNNEQFFGPGTRLTVL.

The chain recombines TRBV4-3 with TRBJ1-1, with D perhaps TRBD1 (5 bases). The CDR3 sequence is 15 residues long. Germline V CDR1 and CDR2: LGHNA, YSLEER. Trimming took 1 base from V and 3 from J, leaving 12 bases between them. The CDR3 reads CASSQGGPRDTEAFF. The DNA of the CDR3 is TGCGCCAGCAGCCAAGGGGGCCCAAGGGACACTGAAGCTTTCTTT.

The CDR3 bases are TGTGCCAGCAGCGACAGGACCGGGGAGCTGTTTTTT. Amino acid sequence: CASSDRTGELFF. The V gene is TRBV28, the J gene TRBJ2-2; the D gene is possibly TRBD1 (6 bases). CDR3 length equals 12 residues. CDR1 MDHEN and CDR2 SYDVKM come from the germline V gene. The V and J ends lost 6 bases and 5 bases respectively, with 7 bases between them.

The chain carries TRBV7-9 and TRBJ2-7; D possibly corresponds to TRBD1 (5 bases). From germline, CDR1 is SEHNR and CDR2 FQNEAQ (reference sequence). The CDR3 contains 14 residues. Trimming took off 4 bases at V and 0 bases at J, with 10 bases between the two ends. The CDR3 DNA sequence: TGTGCCAGCAGCTCTCGCCAGGGCTCCTACGAGCAGTACTTC. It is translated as CASSSRQGSYEQYF.

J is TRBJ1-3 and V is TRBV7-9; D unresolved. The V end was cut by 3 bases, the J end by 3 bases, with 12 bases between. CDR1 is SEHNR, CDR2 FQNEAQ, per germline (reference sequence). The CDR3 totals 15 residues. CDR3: CASSFEVLLGNTIYF. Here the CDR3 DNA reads TGTGCCAGCAGCTTCGAGGTGCTCCTTGGAAACACCATATATTTT.

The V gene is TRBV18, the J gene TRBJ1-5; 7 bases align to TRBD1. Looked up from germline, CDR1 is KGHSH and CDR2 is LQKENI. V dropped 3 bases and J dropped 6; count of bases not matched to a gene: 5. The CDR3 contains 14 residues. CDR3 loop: CASSPDRAGQPQHF. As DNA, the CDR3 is TGTGCCAGCTCACCTGACAGGGCGGGTCAGCCCCAGCATTTT.

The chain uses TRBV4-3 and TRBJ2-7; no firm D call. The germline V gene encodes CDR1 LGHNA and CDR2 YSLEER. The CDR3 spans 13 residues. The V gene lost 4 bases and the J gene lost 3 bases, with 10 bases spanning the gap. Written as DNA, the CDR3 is TGCGCCAGCAGCCCGAAACACCTCTACGAGCAGTACTTC. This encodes CASSPKHLYEQYF.

DNA of the CDR3: TGCGCCAGCAGTGAGTCGGGCCGGGAAAAACTGTTTTTT. It codes for CASSESGREKLFF. The chain is built from TRBV10-1 and TRBJ1-4; D unresolved. The CDR3 loop spans 13 amino acids. Trimming stripped 0 bases from V and 8 bases from J, with 7 bases between. Germline V gives CDR1 WNHNN, CDR2 SYGVQD (reference sequence).

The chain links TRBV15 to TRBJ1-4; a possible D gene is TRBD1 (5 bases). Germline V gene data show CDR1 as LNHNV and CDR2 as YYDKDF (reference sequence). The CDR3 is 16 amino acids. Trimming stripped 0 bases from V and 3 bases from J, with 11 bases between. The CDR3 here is CATSRDAGAANEKLFF. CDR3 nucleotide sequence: TGTGCCACCAGCAGAGATGCTGGGGCAGCTAATGAAAAACTGTTTTTT.

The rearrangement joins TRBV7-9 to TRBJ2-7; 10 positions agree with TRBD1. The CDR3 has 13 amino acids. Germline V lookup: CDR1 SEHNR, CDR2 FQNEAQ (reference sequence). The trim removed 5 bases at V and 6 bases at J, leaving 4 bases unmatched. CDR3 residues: CASSLDRGLEQYF. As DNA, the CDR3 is TGTGCCAGCAGCCTCGACAGGGGGCTCGAGCAGTACTTC.

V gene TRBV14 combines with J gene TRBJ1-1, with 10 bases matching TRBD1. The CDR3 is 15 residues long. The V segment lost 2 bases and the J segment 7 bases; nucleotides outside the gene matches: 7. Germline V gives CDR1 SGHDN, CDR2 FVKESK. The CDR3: CASSQRTGGKNEAFF. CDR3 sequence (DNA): TGTGCCAGCAGCCAAAGGACAGGGGGTAAGAATGAAGCTTTCTTT. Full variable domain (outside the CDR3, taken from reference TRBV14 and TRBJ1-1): EAGVTQFPSHSVIEKGQTVTLRCDPISGHDNLYWYRRVMGKEIKFLLHFVKESKQDESGMPNNRFLAERTGGTYSTLKVQPAELEDSGVYFCASSQRTGGKNEAFFGQGTRLTVV.

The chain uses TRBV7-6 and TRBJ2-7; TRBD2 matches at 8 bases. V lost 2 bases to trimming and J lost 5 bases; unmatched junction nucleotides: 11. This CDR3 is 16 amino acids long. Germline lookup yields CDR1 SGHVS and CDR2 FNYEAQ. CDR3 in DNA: TGTGCCAGCAGCTTAATGGTGGCGGGGGGCGGGGACGAGCAGTACTTC. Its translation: CASSLMVAGGGDEQYF.

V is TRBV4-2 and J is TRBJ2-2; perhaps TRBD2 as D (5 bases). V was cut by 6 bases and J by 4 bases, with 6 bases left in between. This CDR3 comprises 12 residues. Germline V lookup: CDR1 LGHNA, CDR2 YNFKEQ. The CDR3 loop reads CASRGSTGELFF. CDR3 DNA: TGTGCCAGCAGGGGGAGCACCGGGGAGCTGTTTTTT.

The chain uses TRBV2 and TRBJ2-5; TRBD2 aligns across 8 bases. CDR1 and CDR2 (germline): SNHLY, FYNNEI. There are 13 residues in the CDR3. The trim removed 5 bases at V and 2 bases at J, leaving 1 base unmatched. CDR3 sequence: CASSRGGQETQYF. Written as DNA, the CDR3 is TGTGCCAGCAGTCGGGGGGGGCAAGAGACCCAGTACTTC.

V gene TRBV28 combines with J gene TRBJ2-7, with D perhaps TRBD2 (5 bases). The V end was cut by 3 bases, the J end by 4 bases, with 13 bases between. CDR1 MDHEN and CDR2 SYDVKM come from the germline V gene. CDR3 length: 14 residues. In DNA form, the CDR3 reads TGTGCCAGCAGTTTCACGATAGGACTTTACGAGCAGTACTTC. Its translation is CASSFTIGLYEQYF.

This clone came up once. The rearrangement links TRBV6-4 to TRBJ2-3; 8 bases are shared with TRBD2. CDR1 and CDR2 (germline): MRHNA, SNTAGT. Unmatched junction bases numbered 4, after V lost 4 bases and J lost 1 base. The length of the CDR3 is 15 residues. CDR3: CASSVTSGGTDTQYF. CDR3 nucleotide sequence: TGTGCCAGCAGTGTAACTAGCGGCGGCACAGATACGCAGTATTTT.

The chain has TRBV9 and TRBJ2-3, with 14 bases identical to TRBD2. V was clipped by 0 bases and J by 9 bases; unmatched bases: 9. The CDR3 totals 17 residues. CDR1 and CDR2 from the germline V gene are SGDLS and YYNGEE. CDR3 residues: CASSVGRRLAGGLTQYF. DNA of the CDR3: TGTGCCAGCAGCGTAGGCCGGAGACTAGCGGGGGGGCTGACGCAGTATTTT.

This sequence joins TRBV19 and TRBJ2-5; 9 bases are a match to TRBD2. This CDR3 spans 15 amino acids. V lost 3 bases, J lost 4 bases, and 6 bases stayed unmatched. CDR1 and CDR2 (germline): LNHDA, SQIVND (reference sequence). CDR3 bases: TGTGCCAGTAGTATTGGGGCGGGAGGGAGAGAGACCCAGTACTTC. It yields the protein CASSIGAGGRETQYF.

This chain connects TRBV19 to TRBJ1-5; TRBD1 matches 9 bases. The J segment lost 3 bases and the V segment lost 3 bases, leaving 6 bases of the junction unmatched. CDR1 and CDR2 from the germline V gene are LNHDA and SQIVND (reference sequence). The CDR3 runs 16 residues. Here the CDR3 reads CASSIFGTGHNQPQHF. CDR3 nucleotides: TGTGCCAGTAGTATTTTTGGGACAGGGCACAATCAGCCCCAGCATTTT.